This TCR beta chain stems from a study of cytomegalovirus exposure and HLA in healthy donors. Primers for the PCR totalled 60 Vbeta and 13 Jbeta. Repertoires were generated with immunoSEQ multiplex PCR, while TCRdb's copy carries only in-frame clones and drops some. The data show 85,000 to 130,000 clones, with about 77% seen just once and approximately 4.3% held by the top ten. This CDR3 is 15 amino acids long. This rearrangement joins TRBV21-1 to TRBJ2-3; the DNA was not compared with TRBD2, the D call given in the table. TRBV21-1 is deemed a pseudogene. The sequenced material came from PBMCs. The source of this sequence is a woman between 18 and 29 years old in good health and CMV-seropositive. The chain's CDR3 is CASSNGGRDTDTQYF. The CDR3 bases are TGTGCCAGCAGCAACGGGGGTAGAGACACAGATACGCAGTATTTT.